The 18 T cell receptor beta chains reported below all come from one sample, sequenced in a study of cytomegalovirus exposure and HLA in healthy donors. The primer mix had 60 Vbeta and 13 Jbeta primers. Some clones are missing from TCRdb's copy, which holds only in-frame ones; the method was immunoSEQ multiplex PCR. The repertoire holds 150,000 to 200,000 clones, with approximately 83% as singletons. The specimen was PBMCs. Receptors were obtained from a man between 18 and 35 years old in good health and CMV-seropositive.

Of note for this clone: The germline gene is not matched at one end of the junction; a read error may be the cause. The chain has TRBV7-9 and TRBJ1-2, with D uncertain. The germline V gene has CDR1 SEHNR and CDR2 FQNEAQ (reference sequence). The CDR3 is made up of 11 amino acids. CDR3 sequence: CSSSLGSARTF. Written as DNA, the CDR3 is TGTTCCAGCAGCTTAGGCAGCGCTCGCACCTTC.

The chain employs TRBV19 and TRBJ2-7; 11 positions match TRBD2. This CDR3 region has 14 residues. The J segment lost 3 bases and the V segment lost 6 bases, leaving 4 bases of the junction unmatched. Germline V gives CDR1 LNHDA, CDR2 SQIVND (reference sequence). CDR3: CASSVAGGLYEQYF. Written as DNA, the CDR3 is TGTGCCAGTAGCGTAGCGGGGGGGCTCTACGAGCAGTACTTC.

The rearrangement uses TRBV5-1 and TRBJ2-5, with D possibly TRBD2 on 7 matching bases. The V end was cut by 5 bases, the J end by 5 bases, with 22 bases between. CDR1 and CDR2 (germline): SGHRS, YFSETQ. The CDR3 runs 16 residues. The CDR3 reads CASSNFEGGARETQYF. The CDR3 DNA reads as TGCGCCAGCAGTAATTTTGAGGGGGGGGCGCGGGAGACCCAGTACTTC.

CDR3: CASSQELLGQGIQTQYF. The CDR3 DNA is TGCGCCAGCAGCCAAGAATTGTTGGGACAGGGGATACAGACCCAGTACTTC. This rearrangement joins TRBV4-3 to TRBJ2-5; 10 bases align to TRBD1. The length of the CDR3 is 17 residues. V lost 0 bases, J lost 6 bases, and 10 bases stayed unmatched. Germline V lookup: CDR1 LGHNA, CDR2 YSLEER.

This sequence joins TRBV9 and TRBJ2-7; D is possibly TRBD1 (5 bases). The CDR3 consists of 14 residues. The germline V gene encodes CDR1 SGDLS and CDR2 YYNGEE. Deletions cut 3 bases from V and 0 bases from J, with 10 bases between. CDR3 amino acids: CASSEKGNSYEQYF. The CDR3 DNA reads as TGTGCCAGCAGCGAGAAGGGGAACTCCTACGAGCAGTACTTC.

Only one count was recorded for this clone. The J gene is TRBJ2-2, the V gene TRBV19; 7 bases are a match to TRBD1. The V gene's germline CDR1 is LNHDA and CDR2 SQIVND (reference sequence). The V gene end was trimmed by 4 bases and the J gene end by 6 bases; junction bases not matched to a gene: 11. The CDR3 totals 16 residues. CDR3 amino acids: CASSTRQGRNAGELFF. In DNA, the CDR3 is TGTGCCAGTAGTACCCGACAGGGACGGAATGCCGGGGAGCTGTTTTTT.

This clone occurred a few times. CDR3 loop: CASSITPGTENEQYF. In nucleotides, the CDR3 is TGTGCCAGTAGTATTACCCCCGGGACAGAAAACGAGCAGTACTTC. The chain combines TRBV19 with TRBJ2-7, with 7 bases fitting TRBD1. Trimming took 3 bases from V and 5 from J; bases not matched to a gene: 10. Germline V gene lookup returns CDR1 LNHDA and CDR2 SQIVND (reference sequence). CDR3 size: 15 residues.

Points on this clone: Compared with germline, one end of the junction differs, possibly owing to a read error. The rearrangement links TRBV7-9 to TRBJ2-2; tentatively, D is TRBD1 (6 bases). Looked up from germline, CDR1 is SEHNR and CDR2 is FQNEAQ (reference sequence). The CDR3 covers 14 residues. The CDR3 reads CSSSRSQGLGELFF. The CDR3 DNA follows: TGTTCCAGCAGCAGATCACAGGGCCTGGGGGAGCTGTTTTTT. The entire variable domain, with the rest obtained from reference TRBV7-9 and TRBJ2-2, is as follows: DTGVSQNPRHKITKRGQNVTFRCDPISEHNRLYWYRQTLGQGPEFLTYFQNEAQLEKSRLLSDRFSAERPKGSFSTLEIQRTEQGDSAMYLCSSSRSQGLGELFFGEGSRLTVL.

The chain carries TRBV19 and TRBJ1-5, with 10 positions matching TRBD1. The ends lost 5 bases at V and 6 bases at J; junction bases unmatched: 4. This CDR3 has 14 amino acids. CDR1 and CDR2 from the germline V gene are LNHDA and SQIVND (reference sequence). The CDR3 DNA is TGTGCCAGTAGTCTCGGACAGGGGGGTCAGCCCCAGCATTTT. This sequence encodes CASSLGQGGQPQHF. The variable domain in full, with the rest retrieved from reference TRBV19 and TRBJ1-5, is DGGITQSPKYLFRKEGQNVTLSCEQNLNHDAMYWYRQDPGQGLRLIYYSQIVNDFQKGDIAEGYSVSREKKESFPLTVTSAQKNPTAFYLCASSLGQGGQPQHFGDGTRLSIL.

The V and J genes are TRBV9 and TRBJ2-1; the match to TRBD1 covers 8 bases. CDR1 is SGDLS and CDR2 is YYNGEE in the germline V gene. V lost 4 bases and J lost 16; bases outside the gene matches: 13. CDR3 size: 13 residues. The CDR3 bases are TGTGCCAGCAGCCCACTTCGCCAGGACAGGGTTTTCTTC. Its protein product is CASSPLRQDRVFF.

The chain combines TRBV6-5 with TRBJ2-1, with 7 bases matching TRBD1. The junction had 5 bases not matched to a gene; V was cut back by 3 bases and J by 3 bases. CDR1 is MNHEY and CDR2 is SVGAGI in the germline V gene. This CDR3 spans 15 amino acids. CDR3 sequence (DNA): TGTGCCAGCAGTTATGGACAGGATCGCTACAATGAGCAGTTCTTC. Translated, it gives CASSYGQDRYNEQFF.

The genes are TRBV15 and TRBJ2-1; 7 nucleotides agree with TRBD2. This CDR3 contains 16 residues. Germline trimming cut 0 bases from V and 10 bases from J; bases unmatched to any gene: 12. CDR1 is LNHNV and CDR2 is YYDKDF in the germline V gene (reference sequence). The CDR3 region has the DNA TGTGCCACCAGCAGAGATACGGTGGGGGGGGGACGGGAGCAGTTCTTC. Translating it yields CATSRDTVGGGREQFF.

The V gene is TRBV7-3, the J gene TRBJ2-3; tentatively, D is TRBD2 (5 bases). This CDR3 is built from 18 residues. Per the germline V gene, CDR1 is SGHTA and CDR2 is FQGTGA. The V end was cut by 5 bases, the J end by 7 bases, with 28 bases between. DNA of the CDR3: TGTGCCAGCAGCCCCATCCCTCCTAGCCGTGATGCAGTTCATACGCAGTATTTT. Protein: CASSPIPPSRDAVHTQYF.

The chain couples TRBV13 to TRBJ2-4; tentative D call: TRBD2 (5 bases). V lost 5 bases and J lost 0, with 11 bases in between. The CDR3 totals 15 residues. CDR1 PRHDT and CDR2 FYEKMQ come from the germline V gene (reference sequence). CDR3: CASSHQRIAKNIQYF. CDR3 nucleotide sequence: TGTGCCAGCAGCCACCAGCGGATAGCCAAAAACATTCAGTACTTC.

This clone was seen only once. The chain has TRBV27 and TRBJ2-1; D possibly corresponds to TRBD1 (6 bases). V lost 6 bases to trimming and J lost 6 bases, with 15 bases between them. Germline CDR1 is MNHEY and CDR2 is SMNVEV (reference sequence). This CDR3 region has 14 residues. The CDR3: CASSLGQLINEQFF. CDR3 DNA sequence: TGTGCCAGCAGCCTCGGACAGCTTATCAATGAGCAGTTCTTC.

The V gene is TRBV27, the J gene TRBJ1-5, with TRBD1 as a possible D gene (6 bases). V gave up 3 bases and J gave up 3 bases, with 9 bases separating them. The CDR3 has 14 residues. Germline V gives CDR1 MNHEY, CDR2 SMNVEV (reference sequence). The CDR3 DNA follows: TGTGCCAGCAGTTTTTACAGGGACAATCAGCCCCAGCATTTT. This translates into CASSFYRDNQPQHF.

This sequence joins TRBV25-1 and TRBJ1-2, with 7 bases lining up with TRBD1. The V gene's germline CDR1 is MGHDK and CDR2 SYGVNS. V was pared by 8 bases and J by 4 bases, with 10 bases of the junction left unmatched. The CDR3 has 14 residues. The CDR3 DNA reads TGTGCCAGCGCAAACGGACAGGTCGGCTATGGCTACACCTTC. Encoded protein: CASANGQVGYGYTF.

This clone was counted a single time. This chain joins TRBV2 and TRBJ2-2, with 7 bases aligning to TRBD1. This CDR3 has 15 amino acids. Trimming at V came to 6 bases and at J to 4 bases, leaving 8 bases not matched to a gene. Germline V gene data show CDR1 as SNHLY and CDR2 as FYNNEI. The CDR3 region is CASRIRGLGTGELFF. The DNA for the CDR3 is TGTGCCAGCAGGATTAGGGGGCTCGGCACCGGGGAGCTGTTTTTT.